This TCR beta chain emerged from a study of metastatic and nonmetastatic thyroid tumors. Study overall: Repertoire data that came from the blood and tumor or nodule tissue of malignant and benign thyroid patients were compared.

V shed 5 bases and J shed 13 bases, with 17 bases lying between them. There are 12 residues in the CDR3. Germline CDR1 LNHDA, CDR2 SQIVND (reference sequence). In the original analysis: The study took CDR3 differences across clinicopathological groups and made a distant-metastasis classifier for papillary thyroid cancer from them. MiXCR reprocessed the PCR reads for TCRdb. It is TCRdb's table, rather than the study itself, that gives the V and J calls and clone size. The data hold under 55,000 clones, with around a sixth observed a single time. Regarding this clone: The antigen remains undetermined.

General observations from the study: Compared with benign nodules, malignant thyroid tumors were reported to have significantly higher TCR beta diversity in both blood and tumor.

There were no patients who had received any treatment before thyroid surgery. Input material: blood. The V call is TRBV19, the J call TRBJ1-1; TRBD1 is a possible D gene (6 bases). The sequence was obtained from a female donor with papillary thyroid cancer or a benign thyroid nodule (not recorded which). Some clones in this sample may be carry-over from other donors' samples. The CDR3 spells CASSDDRREDFF. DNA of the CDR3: TGTGCCAGTAGTGACGACAGGAGGGAGGATTTCTTT.